The 22 T cell receptor beta chains in this list originate from one sample, sequenced in a study of tumour-infiltrating T cells in Burkitt lymphoma (dated by TCRdb to the early 2020s). Library construction relied on the immunoSEQ multiplex PCR assay. TCRdb holds this immuneACCESS table with in-frame rearrangements only. Some clones are missing; in checked studies, unresolved V genes explain under half, and the rest has no known cause. The sample table lists several hundred clones, roughly a sixth of them with a count of one. The top ten constitute around 4% of the sample. The sequenced material came from tumor tissue. The receptors originated from a human donor with Burkitt lymphoma.

Only a few counts were recorded for this clone. One junction end disagrees with the germline gene, perhaps due to a read error. V gene TRBV7-6 combines with J gene TRBJ1-1; tentatively, D is TRBD1 (6 bases). Per germline, CDR1 SGHVS and CDR2 FNYEAQ. The CDR3 totals 14 residues. DNA for the CDR3: TGTGCTAGCAGCCGCTCTACAGGGATTACTGAAGCTTTCTTT. It specifies CASSRSTGITEAFF.

CDR3 sequence reads: CASSGGHLGYYGYTF. The CDR3 DNA reads TGTGCCAGTAGTGGGGGACACCTCGGGTACTATGGCTACACCTTC. The chain couples TRBV19 to TRBJ1-2, with a possible D match to TRBD1 (6 bases). Germline V gene sequence: CDR1 LNHDA, CDR2 SQIVND (reference sequence). V dropped 5 bases and J dropped 3 bases, with 16 bases sitting between them. CDR3 size: 15 residues.

The V gene is TRBV7-9, the J gene TRBJ1-5; D is unresolved. Looked up from germline, CDR1 is SEHNR and CDR2 is FQNEAQ (reference sequence). The germline V and J ends were trimmed by 5 bases and 7 bases, with 9 bases remaining between them. CDR3 length equals 12 residues. The CDR3: CASSLSVQPQHF. The CDR3 coding sequence is TGTGCCAGCAGCCTATCGGTCCAGCCCCAGCATTTT.

This clone has a handful of counts. J is TRBJ1-3 and V is TRBV6-5, with D maybe TRBD1 (5 bases). Trimming pared 0 bases from V and 4 bases from J, leaving 13 bases between. Germline V gives CDR1 MNHEY, CDR2 SVGAGI. This CDR3 comprises 16 residues. The CDR3 here is CASSYSGVEAGNTIYF. The CDR3 nucleotides read TGTGCCAGCAGTTACTCGGGGGTAGAGGCCGGAAACACCATATATTTT.

This clone was picked up a small number of times. The junction does not match germline at one end; this may be a read error. The chain has TRBV15 and TRBJ1-4; TRBD1 aligns across 10 bases. The CDR3 covers 16 residues. Looked up from germline, CDR1 is LNHNV and CDR2 is YYDKDF (reference sequence). In DNA, the CDR3 is TGTGCCACCAGCGGAGATCAGACAGGGGGCTATGAAAAACTGTTTTTT. The encoded protein is CATSGDQTGGYEKLFF.

The chain joins TRBV20-1 to TRBJ2-5; D gene uncertain. V lost 4 bases to trimming and J lost 3 bases, with 6 bases between them. Germline CDR1 and CDR2: DFQATT and SNEGSKA (reference sequence). This CDR3 is 11 amino acids long. The CDR3: CSATLEETQYF. The CDR3 nucleotides are TGCAGTGCTACCTTAGAAGAGACCCAGTACTTC.

This rearrangement joins TRBV2 to TRBJ1-2; D gene uncertain. Germline CDR1 and CDR2: SNHLY and FYNNEI. The length of the CDR3 is 14 residues. The germline V and J ends were trimmed by 4 bases and 8 bases, with 17 bases remaining between them. As DNA, the CDR3 is TGTGCCAGCAGTGCTCAGGAAAGCGTTGCCGGCTACACCTTC. Translating it yields CASSAQESVAGYTF.

This clone was detected only a few times. The chain uses TRBV9 and TRBJ1-1, with a tentative D call TRBD1 (5 bases). V lost 1 base and J 3 bases, leaving 16 bases between the germline ends. Germline CDR1 SGDLS, CDR2 YYNGEE. The length of the CDR3 is 16 residues. CDR3 sequence reads: CASSVYPGTLHTEAFF. The CDR3 coding sequence is TGTGCCAGCAGCGTATACCCCGGGACCCTACACACTGAAGCTTTCTTT.

The sample holds a few counts of this clone. This sample also contains other DNA sequences that code for the same CDR3. This sequence joins TRBV5-1 and TRBJ1-4; perhaps TRBD1 as D (5 bases). The CDR3 loop spans 16 amino acids. V dropped 4 bases and J dropped 4 bases, with 17 bases sitting between them. Germline V gives CDR1 SGHRS, CDR2 YFSETQ. CDR3 amino acids: CASSPGSLGDNEKLFF. The CDR3 DNA reads as TGCGCCAGCAGCCCAGGAAGTTTGGGGGATAATGAAAAACTGTTTTTT.

This clone was recorded a few times. J is TRBJ1-4 and V is TRBV7-9; a weak D match, TRBD1 (5 bases). The CDR3 is made up of 14 amino acids. V lost 6 bases and J lost 8, with 16 bases in between. CDR1 and CDR2 (germline): SEHNR, FQNEAQ (reference sequence). CDR3 bases: TGTGCCAGCAGTTCATGGCAGGGAAGCGAAAAACTGTTTTTT. This translates into CASSSWQGSEKLFF.

The table lists this clone with a few counts. The gene calls are TRBV7-2 and TRBJ2-1, with D possibly TRBD1 on 5 matching bases. The CDR3 loop spans 15 amino acids. With 5 bases removed from V and 3 bases from J, the gap between germline ends came to 14 bases. CDR1 is SGHTA and CDR2 is FQGNSA in the germline V gene. The CDR3 nucleotides are TGTGCCAGCAGCATGGGGCCTTACCTCTACAATGAGCAGTTCTTC. It encodes CASSMGPYLYNEQFF.

The rearrangement joins TRBV28 to TRBJ2-1; D possibly corresponds to TRBD1 (6 bases). The V and J ends lost 6 bases and 8 bases respectively, with 17 bases between them. The CDR3 runs to 14 residues. CDR1 MDHEN and CDR2 SYDVKM come from the germline V gene. CDR3 protein: CASRSSWTEYEQFF. In nucleotides, the CDR3 is TGTGCCAGCAGATCCTCCTGGACAGAGTATGAGCAGTTCTTC.

This rearrangement joins TRBV5-1 to TRBJ1-4; no firm D call. Germline V lookup: CDR1 SGHRS, CDR2 YFSETQ. The ends were cut back, 2 bases at V and 1 base at J, with 0 bases in the middle. The CDR3 contains 12 residues. In DNA, the CDR3 is TGCGCCAGCAGCTTAACTAATGAAAAACTGTTTTTT. This translates into CASSLTNEKLFF.

The chain recombines TRBV6-6 with TRBJ2-7, with no clear D. Germline loops: CDR1 MNHNY, CDR2 SVGAGI (reference sequence). V shed 6 bases and J shed 1 base, with 13 bases lying between them. The CDR3 sequence is 14 residues long. CDR3 protein: CASRRPADSYEQYF. DNA of the CDR3: TGTGCCAGCAGGAGACCTGCGGATTCCTACGAGCAGTACTTC.

The V gene is TRBV4-2, the J gene TRBJ2-6; D is perhaps TRBD1 (5 bases). CDR3 length equals 18 residues. V lost 5 bases and J lost 5, with 22 bases in between. The germline V gene encodes CDR1 LGHNA and CDR2 YNFKEQ. In nucleotides, the CDR3 is TGTGCCAGCAGCATCGATTACAAAGGACAAAGTCGGGCCAACGTCCTGACTTTC. Translated, it gives CASSIDYKGQSRANVLTF.

Comment on this clone: Different DNA sequences within this sample yield the same CDR3. The chain recombines TRBV5-1 with TRBJ2-1; 11 positions agree with TRBD2. CDR1 is SGHRS, CDR2 YFSETQ, per germline. The CDR3 has 15 amino acids. The J segment lost 5 bases and the V segment lost 4 bases, leaving 5 bases of the junction unmatched. DNA for the CDR3: TGCGCCAGCAGCACCGGGACTAGCGGCCACAATGAGCAGTTCTTC. This translates into CASSTGTSGHNEQFF.

This clone was found a few times. The chain links TRBV27 to TRBJ2-1, with 12 bases lining up with TRBD2. Looked up from germline, CDR1 is MNHEY and CDR2 is SMNVEV (reference sequence). The CDR3 totals 14 residues. V dropped 5 bases and J dropped 9; count of bases not matched to a gene: 5. CDR3 in DNA: TGTGCCAGCAGTGGACTAGCGGGATATGGTGAGCAGTTCTTC. This sequence encodes CASSGLAGYGEQFF.

The chain combines TRBV9 with TRBJ2-5; D gene ambiguous. Trimming stripped 0 bases from V and 5 bases from J, with 14 bases between. The CDR3 sequence is 15 residues long. Germline V CDR1 and CDR2: SGDLS, YYNGEE. The CDR3 bases are TGTGCCAGCAGCGTAGGCGGAACTGATGGGGAGACCCAGTACTTC. Translating gives CASSVGGTDGETQYF.

The CDR3 DNA reads as TGTGCCAGCAGCATAAGCCCTAGCTCCTACAATGAGCAGTTCTTC. Amino acid sequence: CASSISPSSYNEQFF. V is TRBV9 and J is TRBJ2-1; no firm D call. V lost 4 bases to trimming and J lost 0 bases, with 11 bases between them. CDR3 length: 15 residues. CDR1 is SGDLS, CDR2 YYNGEE, per germline.

The genes are TRBV5-1 and TRBJ2-1; possibly TRBD1 or TRBD2 for D (5 bases each). Germline CDR1 reads SGHRS; CDR2 reads YFSETQ. The CDR3 is 13 residues long. Trimming took off 4 bases at V and 6 bases at J, with 11 bases between the two ends. CDR3 DNA sequence: TGCGCCAGCAGCGGGGACGGGTTCAATGAGCAGTTCTTC. This translates into CASSGDGFNEQFF.

In its sample, this clone was seen a few times. This chain joins TRBV5-1 and TRBJ2-6; maybe TRBD1 (6 bases). Germline values: CDR1 SGHRS, CDR2 YFSETQ. The CDR3 runs 15 residues. The germline V and J ends were trimmed by 0 bases and 3 bases, with 7 bases remaining between them. CDR3: CASSLAGVGANVLTF. The CDR3, as DNA: TGCGCCAGCAGCTTGGCAGGGGTTGGGGCCAACGTCCTGACTTTC.

The chain carries TRBV11-1 and TRBJ1-5; D call uncertain. CDR1 and CDR2 (germline): SGHAT, FQDESV (reference sequence). The CDR3 runs 15 residues. V lost 5 bases to trimming and J lost 0 bases, with 11 bases between them. CDR3 in amino acids: CASSPGRDSNQPQHF. CDR3 coding DNA: TGTGCCAGCAGCCCCGGCAGAGATAGCAATCAGCCCCAGCATTTT. Complete variable domain (other parts from reference TRBV11-1 and TRBJ1-5): EAEVAQSPRYKITEKSQAVAFWCDPISGHATLYWYRQILGQGPELLVQFQDESVVDDSQLPKDRFSAERLKGVDSTLKIQPAELGDSAMYLCASSPGRDSNQPQHFGDGTRLSIL.